A single T cell receptor (beta chain) is shown here with its context. Its specificity is unknown. The source of the sample is a study of T cells in tumors after PD-1 blockade. V lost 4 bases and J lost 3, with 13 bases in between. Germline V gene lookup returns CDR1 SEHNR and CDR2 FQNEAQ (reference sequence). The CDR3 covers 15 residues. Measured with immunoSEQ multiplex PCR; TCRdb has only the in-frame clones, and not every one. The sample lists fewer than 15,000 clones, about four fifths occurring once. Study outcomes and limitations: Peripheral recruitment is suggested, as some novel exhausted tumor clones were in pre-treatment blood.

The genes are TRBV7-9 and TRBJ1-5, with D perhaps TRBD1 (5 bases). The sequences come from PBMCs, collected after anti-PD-1 treatment. The sequence came from a human donor with basal cell carcinoma. The CDR3 coding sequence is TGTGCCAGCAGCTCCCAGGGTTCCCCCAATCAGCCCCAGCATTTT. Its protein is CASSSQGSPNQPQHF.